The clone carrying this T cell receptor (beta chain) ranks as medium-sized. The antigen is unknown. Using RNA template, CDR3s of TCR alpha and beta were amplified with iRepertoire arm-PCR. For one-step reverse transcription and amplification, roughly 95-400 ng of tissue mRNA or PBMC total RNA was used. MiXCR, applied by TCRdb to the multiplex PCR reads, yields one record per CDR3 protein. The table has approximately 120,000 distinct CDR3 sequences, roughly 24% seen once. The data were taken from a study of glioma-infiltrating T cells. Study-level results: CDR3 overlap between tissue and blood was very small. Tissue-blood divergence was below expectation in non-neoplastic patients, above in gliomas.

Germline lookup yields CDR1 MNHNS and CDR2 SASEGT. The CDR3 spans 16 residues. J was trimmed by 0 bases and V by 7 bases; bases with no gene match: 8. The specimen was glioma tissue, nonneoplastic brain tissue, or PBMCs (not recorded which). The source of this sequence is a human donor with low-grade glioma or glioblastoma, undergoing nonglioma brain surgery, or in good health (not recorded which). This chain connects TRBV6-1 to TRBJ2-1, with 8 bases identical to TRBD2. CDR3 bases: TGTGCCAGCATCCAGCGGGAGAGGAGCTCCTACAATGAGCAGTTCTTC. Translation: CASIQRERSSYNEQFF.